This T cell receptor (beta chain) was identified in a study of cytomegalovirus exposure and HLA in healthy donors. Overall study findings and caveats: Per a later analysis, 16,951 TCR beta sequences showed association with HLA alleles at 0.05 false discovery rate.

Vbeta (60) and Jbeta (13) primers were used in the PCR. Generated by immunoSEQ multiplex PCR, the TCRdb table keeps only in-frame clones and is missing some. Of roughly 240,000 clones listed, roughly 80% are singletons. Trimming took off 0 bases at V and 7 bases at J, with 12 bases between the two ends. CDR1 is GTSNPN and CDR2 is SVGIG in the germline V gene (reference sequence). The CDR3 length is 14 residues. Concerning this clone itself: Its antigen is currently unknown.

The rearrangement uses TRBV30 and TRBJ1-4; D might be TRBD1 (6 bases). Material: PBMCs. This receptor was taken from a woman in her thirties or forties in good health and CMV-seropositive. In DNA, the CDR3 is TGTGCCTGGAGTGTCAAGGGGGAGTTTGAAAAACTGTTTTTT. It specifies CAWSVKGEFEKLFF.